This TCR beta chain derives from a study of shared clonotypes between healthy human individuals. The germline V gene encodes CDR1 MGHRA and CDR2 YSYEKL. V gave up 4 bases and J gave up 5 bases, with 5 bases separating them. The CDR3 is 12 residues long. The sequencing of unsorted PBMC DNA took place on ten immunoSEQ deep assay plates. Only in-frame clones appear in the TCRdb table, and some are missing; sequencing was by immunoSEQ multiplex PCR. The sample consists of more than 450,000 clones, 75% to 85% of them appearing once. The source is a woman in her forties in good health. Some clones in this sample may be carry-over from other donors' samples. The sequenced sample was PBMCs. The chain has TRBV4-1 and TRBJ1-4; D remains ambiguous. CDR3 protein: CASSLFNEKLFF. In DNA form, the CDR3 reads TGCGCCAGCAGCCTCTTCAATGAAAAACTGTTTTTT.